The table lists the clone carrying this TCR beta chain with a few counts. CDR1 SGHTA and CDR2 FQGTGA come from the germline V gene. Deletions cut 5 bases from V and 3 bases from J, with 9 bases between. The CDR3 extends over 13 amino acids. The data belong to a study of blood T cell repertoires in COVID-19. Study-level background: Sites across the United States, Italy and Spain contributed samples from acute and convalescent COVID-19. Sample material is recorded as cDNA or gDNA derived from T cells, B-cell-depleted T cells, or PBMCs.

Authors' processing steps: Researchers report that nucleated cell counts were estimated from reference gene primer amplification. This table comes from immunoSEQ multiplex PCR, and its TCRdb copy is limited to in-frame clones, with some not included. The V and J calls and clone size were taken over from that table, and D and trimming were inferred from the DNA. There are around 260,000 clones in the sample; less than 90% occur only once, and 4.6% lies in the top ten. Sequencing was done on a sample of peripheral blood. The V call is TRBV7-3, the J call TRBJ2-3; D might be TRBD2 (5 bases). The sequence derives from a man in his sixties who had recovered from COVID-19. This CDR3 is CASSPAGTDTQYF. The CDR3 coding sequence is TGTGCCAGCAGCCCCGCGGGTACAGATACGCAGTATTTT.